The present T cell receptor beta chain was sequenced within a study of blood T cell repertoires in COVID-19. Study as a whole: PBMCs, B-cell-depleted T cells, or T cells were the source of the cDNA or gDNA that made up the material.

The data were produced by immunoSEQ multiplex PCR, yet TCRdb's version contains in-frame clones alone and is incomplete. The sample lists 250,000 to 350,000 clones; roughly 90% were seen once. This clone occurred a few times. V was clipped by 0 bases and J by 5 bases; unmatched bases: 4. CDR1 and CDR2 from the germline V gene are SGHNT and YYREEE (reference sequence). The CDR3 is 14 amino acids. This TCR was sampled from a woman aged 45-65 years with active or convalescent COVID-19. The source material was peripheral blood. The rearrangement links TRBV5-4 to TRBJ2-7; 8 positions agree with TRBD1. The CDR3 DNA is TGTGCCAGCAGCTTGGATCAGGGGGCTAACGAGCAGTACTTC. Translating gives CASSLDQGANEQYF.